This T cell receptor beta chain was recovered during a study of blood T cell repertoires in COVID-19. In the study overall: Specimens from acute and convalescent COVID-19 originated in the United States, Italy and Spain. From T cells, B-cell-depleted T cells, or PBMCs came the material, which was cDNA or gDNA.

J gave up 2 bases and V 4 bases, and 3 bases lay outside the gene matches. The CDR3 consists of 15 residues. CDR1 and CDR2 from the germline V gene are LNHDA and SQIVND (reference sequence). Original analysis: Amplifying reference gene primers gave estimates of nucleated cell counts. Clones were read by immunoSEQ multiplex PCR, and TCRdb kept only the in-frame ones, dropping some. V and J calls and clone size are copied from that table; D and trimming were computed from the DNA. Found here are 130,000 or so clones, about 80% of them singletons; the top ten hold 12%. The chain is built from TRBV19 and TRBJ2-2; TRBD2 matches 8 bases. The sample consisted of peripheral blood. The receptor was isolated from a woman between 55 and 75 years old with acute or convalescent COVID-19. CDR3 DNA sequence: TGTGCCAGTAGTACTAGCGGGTATAACACCGGGGAGCTGTTTTTT. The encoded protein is CASSTSGYNTGELFF.